This passage covers 13 T cell receptor beta chains from one sample sequenced in a study of CD8 T cells in Susac syndrome. RNA in amounts of roughly 0.45 to 1 ug was reverse transcribed with random hexamers. TCRdb called the immunoSEQ multiplex PCR reads again in MiXCR, with one record for every CDR3 protein. The table includes 84,000 or so distinct CDR3 sequences, approximately 95% detected once. What was sequenced was CD8+ T cells from PBMCs. Source of these receptors: a human donor with Susac syndrome.

The V call is TRBV20-1, the J call TRBJ2-3; 10 bases fit TRBD2. Per germline, CDR1 DFQATT and CDR2 SNEGSKA (reference sequence). V trimming: 5 bases; J trimming: 3 bases; junction bases outside the gene matches: 8. The CDR3 runs to 15 residues. The CDR3 region is CSAPHGTSVTDTQYF. The CDR3 DNA follows: TGCAGTGCTCCCCATGGGACTAGCGTTACAGATACGCAGTATTTT.

The chain has TRBV19 and TRBJ1-1; no clear D. The germline V gene encodes CDR1 LNHDA and CDR2 SQIVND (reference sequence). Trimming cost V 7 bases and J 4 bases, with 7 bases left between them. The CDR3 runs to 11 residues. The CDR3 loop reads CASIRGTEAFF. The CDR3 DNA is TGTGCCAGTATCCGGGGCACTGAAGCTTTCTTT.

The chain links TRBV4-1 to TRBJ1-1; no clear D gene. V was shortened by 0 bases and J by 1 base, with 6 bases between the two germline ends. The CDR3 totals 14 residues. The germline V gene has CDR1 MGHRA and CDR2 YSYEKL. The CDR3 coding sequence is TGCGCCAGCAGCCAAGATCTAGGGAACACTGAAGCTTTCTTT. Its translation: CASSQDLGNTEAFF.

V and J are TRBV27 and TRBJ2-7; D possibly corresponds to TRBD2 (6 bases). Trimming shortened V by 3 bases and J by 4 bases, and 10 bases separated the two germline ends. Germline V lookup: CDR1 MNHEY, CDR2 SMNVEV (reference sequence). This CDR3 is built from 13 residues. In DNA form, the CDR3 reads TGTGCCAGCAGTTTGGGGCTAGCGTACGAGCAGTACTTC. Encoded protein: CASSLGLAYEQYF.

The chain uses TRBV12-3 or TRBV12-4 and TRBJ2-5; a weak D match, TRBD1 (5 bases). This CDR3 has 15 amino acids. V gave up 6 bases and J gave up 5 bases, with 19 bases separating them. CDR3 in amino acids: CASSPDSPELETQYF. The CDR3 coding sequence is TGTGCCAGCAGCCCCGACAGCCCGGAGTTGGAGACCCAGTACTTC.

This clonotype was counted once. CDR3 DNA sequence: TGTGCCACCAGTGATTTAGACAGTCCTCACGAGCAGTACTTC. It specifies CATSDLDSPHEQYF. The gene calls are TRBV24-1 and TRBJ2-7; TRBD1 might be the D (5 bases). This CDR3 has 14 residues. Per germline, CDR1 KGHDR and CDR2 SFDVKD. V was trimmed by 1 base and J by 5 bases, leaving 11 bases between them.

The J gene is TRBJ2-1, the V gene TRBV2; TRBD2 matches 9 bases. Per germline, CDR1 SNHLY and CDR2 FYNNEI. The CDR3 is 15 amino acids. Trimming took 6 bases from V and 7 from J; bases not matched to a gene: 10. The CDR3 sequence is CASSARVAGANEQFF. Written as DNA, the CDR3 is TGTGCCAGCAGCGCCCGGGTAGCGGGAGCTAATGAGCAGTTCTTC.

This chain connects TRBV11-1 to TRBJ2-1; tentatively, D is TRBD2 (5 bases). V dropped 1 base and J dropped 3 bases, with 10 bases sitting between them. Germline V lookup: CDR1 SGHAT, CDR2 FQDESV (reference sequence). The CDR3 spans 15 residues. In nucleotides, the CDR3 is TGTGCCAGCAGCTTAGGGCTAGCAGACTACAATGAGCAGTTCTTC. Translation: CASSLGLADYNEQFF. The whole variable domain, filled in from reference TRBV11-1 and TRBJ2-1, reads EAEVAQSPRYKITEKSQAVAFWCDPISGHATLYWYRQILGQGPELLVQFQDESVVDDSQLPKDRFSAERLKGVDSTLKIQPAELGDSAMYLCASSLGLADYNEQFFGPGTRLTVL.

V and J are TRBV11-1 and TRBJ2-1; weak D call: TRBD2 (5 bases). Germline V gives CDR1 SGHAT, CDR2 FQDESV (reference sequence). CDR3 size: 13 residues. With 5 bases removed from V and 12 bases from J, the gap between germline ends came to 17 bases. The CDR3, as DNA: TGTGCCAGCAGCCAGTTCCCCCGGGAAGGGCAGTTCTTC. Its translation is CASSQFPREGQFF. Filled out from reference TRBV11-1 and TRBJ2-1, the complete variable domain reads EAEVAQSPRYKITEKSQAVAFWCDPISGHATLYWYRQILGQGPELLVQFQDESVVDDSQLPKDRFSAERLKGVDSTLKIQPAELGDSAMYLCASSQFPREGQFFGPGTRLTVL.

The count of this clonotype is one. The rearrangement links TRBV5-4 to TRBJ1-6, with unresolved D. This CDR3 region has 16 residues. Germline loops: CDR1 SGHNT, CDR2 YYREEE (reference sequence). The ends were cut back, 0 bases at V and 5 bases at J, with 12 bases in the middle. The CDR3 sequence is CASSLGGVIDNSPLHF. The CDR3 nucleotides are TGTGCCAGCAGCTTGGGAGGCGTAATTGATAATTCACCCCTCCACTTT.

The V and J genes are TRBV14 and TRBJ2-7; no definite D call. CDR3 size: 14 residues. Trimming cost V 4 bases and J 0 bases, with 10 bases left between them. In germline, CDR1 is SGHDN, CDR2 FVKESK. The DNA of the CDR3 is TGTGCCAGCAGCCGGCATGTGAGCTCCTACGAGCAGTACTTC. This sequence encodes CASSRHVSSYEQYF.

This clonotype was counted once. The rearrangement uses TRBV19 and TRBJ2-7; TRBD1 might be the D (6 bases). Germline CDR1 and CDR2: LNHDA and SQIVND (reference sequence). V lost 3 bases to trimming and J lost 0 bases, with 15 bases between them. This CDR3 has 16 residues. For the CDR3, the DNA is TGTGCCAGTAGTATCGCCGACAGGTACAGCTCCTACGAGCAGTACTTC. Translation gives CASSIADRYSSYEQYF.

The chain has TRBV6-5 and TRBJ2-5, with 7 bases aligning to TRBD1. Trimming removed 7 bases from V and 4 bases from J; junction bases left unmatched: 9. Germline V gene sequence: CDR1 MNHEY, CDR2 SVGAGI. The CDR3 covers 14 residues. The CDR3 sequence is CASTEQGLRETQYF. The CDR3 DNA reads as TGTGCCAGCACCGAACAGGGGTTGCGAGAGACCCAGTACTTC.